This T cell receptor (beta chain) is from a study of human T cells and chemical hapten exposure. Points from the study as a whole: Because they had alopecia, donors may respond immunologically unlike healthy people.

This sample's time point: pre-sensitization, week 0. The treatment: therapeutic diphenylcyclopropenone sensitization with weekly scalp DPC. A note on this clonotype: Its target is unknown.

CDR3 length: 18 residues. V dropped 3 bases and J dropped 0; count of bases not matched to a gene: 11. Germline V CDR1 and CDR2: SEHNR, FQNEAQ (reference sequence). Each cDNA molecule in the library carried unique molecular identifiers. Original handling: Counts of TCRs in each sample centred on a median of about 96,000 and extended from roughly 25,000 to 750,000. TCRdb used MiXCR to reprocess the RACE reads, holding one entry per CDR3 protein. TCRdb assigned the V and J calls; the authors' analysis was not used. Among under 400,000 distinct CDR3 sequences listed, around 5.5% were seen once. The rearrangement links TRBV7-9 to TRBJ2-3, with 8 bases aligning to TRBD1. Sequenced here: whole blood, sampled in connection with sensitization to the hapten diphenylcyclopropenone (DPC). This TCR was sampled from a woman in her 50s with alopecia areata. Some clones in this sample may be carry-over from other donors' samples. CDR3 sequence (DNA): TGTGCCAGCAGCTTGCCCGACAGGGGCCTTCCGAGCACAGATACGCAGTATTTT. This translates into CASSLPDRGLPSTDTQYF.